This T cell receptor (beta chain) was sequenced during a study of vaccination effects on CD4 cells after COVID-19. Study as a whole: A couple of convalescent patients provided samples 16 days and one week prevaccination.

Only one count was recorded for this clone. Its antigen is not identified. The CDR3 length is 20 residues. V was shortened by 1 base and J by 2 bases, with 23 bases between the two germline ends. Germline CDR1 reads KGHDR; CDR2 reads SFDVKD. Under the ViraFEST assay, PBMC were stimulated with viral peptide pools so that antigen-specific CD4+ T cells expanded. Sequencing was performed afterwards. Subsequent to less than twelve days of culture, CD4+ T cells were isolated. The infection with SARS-CoV-2 (confirmed by PCR) occurred in this person between March and December 2020. Culturing of about 2 million PBMC per well took place with around 9.6 IU/ml IL-2 and 9.5 to 10 ug/ml peptides. Half of the medium was exchanged for IL-2 medium on both days 3 and 7. TCRdb keeps only in-frame clones here, not all; method: immunoSEQ multiplex PCR. The data show tens of thousands of clones, with approximately 72% seen just once and 25% to 30% held by the top ten.

This sequence was found in a human donor who had a prior SARS-CoV-2 infection. The sequenced sample was CD4+ T cells from PBMCs cultured with a peptide pool, obtained before COVID-19 vaccination. The rearrangement uses TRBV24-1 and TRBJ1-5; D unclear. CDR3 bases: TGTGCCACCAGTGATTTAAACGTGCGGGCCAGCCAGATGGGCAATCAGCCCCAGCATTTT. It is translated as CATSDLNVRASQMGNQPQHF.